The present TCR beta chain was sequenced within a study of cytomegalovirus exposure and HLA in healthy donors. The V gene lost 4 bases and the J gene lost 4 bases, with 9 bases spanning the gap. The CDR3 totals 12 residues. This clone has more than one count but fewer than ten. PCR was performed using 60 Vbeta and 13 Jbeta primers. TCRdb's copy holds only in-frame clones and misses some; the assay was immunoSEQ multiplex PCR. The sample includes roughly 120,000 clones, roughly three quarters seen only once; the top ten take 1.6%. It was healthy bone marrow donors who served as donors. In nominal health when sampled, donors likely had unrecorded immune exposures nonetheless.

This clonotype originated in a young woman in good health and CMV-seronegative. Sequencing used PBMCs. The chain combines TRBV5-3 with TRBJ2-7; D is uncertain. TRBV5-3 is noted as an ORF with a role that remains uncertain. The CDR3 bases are TGTGCCAGAAGCCTGACTGCGTACGAGCAGTACTTC. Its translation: CARSLTAYEQYF.